A selection of T cell receptor beta chains follows, all from one sample in a study of blood T cell repertoires in COVID-19. Here immunoSEQ multiplex PCR was the method, and the copy in TCRdb shows in-frame clones only, minus some. The sample lists about 370,000 clones; 85% to 90% were seen once. The sequenced material came from PBMCs or T cells enriched from blood (not recorded which). The source is a man between 18 and 29 years old who had recovered from COVID-19. The CDR3 runs from the conserved cysteine through the conserved F or W. The D gene is left open where the match is weak. Where a row states a size, it is once, few, many or the class of an expanded clone; other rows omit it.

size	J	D	V	DNA	CDR3
NA	TRBJ2-2	NA	TRBV24-1	TGTGCCACCAGTGCCGGGACATGGAACACCGGGGAGCTGTTTTTT	CATSAGTWNTGELFF
NA	TRBJ1-5	NA	TRBV5-6	TGTGCCAGCAGCTTGTACGGCGGGACTCGCAATCAGCCCCAGCATTTT	CASSLYGGTRNQPQHF
NA	TRBJ1-3	NA	TRBV4-2	TGTGCCAGCAGCCAGGAGGGAGGGACACATGGAAACACCATATATTTT	CASSQEGGTHGNTIYF
NA	TRBJ2-6	NA	TRBV3-1/TRBV3-2	TGTGCCAGCAGCCAAGTAAGCCATAGCTCCTCTGGGGCCAACGTCCTGACTTTC	CASSQVSHSSSGANVLTF
NA	TRBJ1-2	TRBD1	TRBV7-9	TGTGCCAGCAGCTTACTACAGGGGGCGGATGGCTACACCTTC	CASSLLQGADGYTF
NA	TRBJ1-2	TRBD1	TRBV18	TGTGCCAGCTCACCCCGGGACAGGGGACAAATCTACTTC	CASSPRDRGQIYF
NA	TRBJ1-4	NA	TRBV6-1	TGTGCCAGCAGTGTTGTGTTTTCGAGGTCGAATGAAAAACTGTTTTTT	CASSVVFSRSNEKLFF
NA	TRBJ2-7	NA	TRBV7-9	TGTGCCAGCAGCACCCAGGGAGGCCGCTACGAGCAGTACTTC	CASSTQGGRYEQYF
NA	TRBJ1-5	NA	TRBV27	TGTGCCAGCAGCCTCACAATTTATCAGCCCCAGCATTTT	CASSLTIYQPQHF
NA	TRBJ1-2	NA	TRBV30	TGTGCCTGGCTTGGGGGGGGGTACCCTAACTATGGCTACACCTTC	CAWLGGGYPNYGYTF
NA	TRBJ2-5	NA	TRBV13	TGTGCCAGCAGCTTAAGGCAGGCAGGGCTGGAGACCCAGTACTTC	CASSLRQAGLETQYF
NA	TRBJ2-3	NA	TRBV12-5	TGTGCTAGTGCCTTAGGACATAGCACAGATACGCAGTATTTT	CASALGHSTDTQYF
NA	TRBJ2-4	TRBD2	TRBV5-1	TGCGCCAGCAGCTTCCTAGCGGGGTCTCAAAACATTCAGTACTTC	CASSFLAGSQNIQYF
NA	TRBJ2-3	TRBD2	TRBV7-9	TGTGCCAGCAGCCGGACTAGCGGGATTCATTATACGCAGTATTTT	CASSRTSGIHYTQYF
NA	TRBJ1-1	TRBD1	TRBV7-9	TGTGCCAGCAGCTCGACAGGGGGCGGCACTGAAGCTTTCTTT	CASSSTGGGTEAFF
once	TRBJ2-1	NA	TRBV12-3/TRBV12-4	TGTGCCAGCAGCCAGGGTCGTCTGGATGAGCAGTTCTTC	CASSQGRLDEQFF
NA	TRBJ2-7	NA	TRBV15	TGTGCCACCAGAGTTTCAGGGGCGTCCTCCGAGCAGTACTTC	CATRVSGASSEQYF
NA	TRBJ2-3	NA	TRBV28	TGTGCCAGCAGTATCCGGACTAGCACAGATACGCAGTATTTT	CASSIRTSTDTQYF
NA	TRBJ1-4	NA	TRBV6-5	TGTGCCAGCAGTTACGCCATTACGTCCGGGATTGAAAAACTGTTTTTT	CASSYAITSGIEKLFF
NA	TRBJ2-1	TRBD2	TRBV2	TGTGCCAGCAGAGATTCGGGGGGAAGTGAGCAGTTCTTC	CASRDSGGSEQFF
NA	TRBJ1-2	NA	TRBV11-1	TGTGCCAGCAGCTTCACAGGGTCCTTCTATGGCTACACCTTC	CASSFTGSFYGYTF
NA	TRBJ1-5	NA	TRBV28	TGTGCCAGCAGTTTAAGTGGAGGATTTCATGAGCCCCAGCATTTT	CASSLSGGFHEPQHF
NA	TRBJ1-2	NA	TRBV24-1	TGTGCCACCAGTGACCCGACCCTCAGGTATGGCTACACCTTC	CATSDPTLRYGYTF
NA	TRBJ1-2	NA	TRBV9	TGTGCCAGCAGCCTGTCGGGGGGCGGCTACACCTTC	CASSLSGGGYTF
NA	TRBJ2-7	TRBD2	TRBV4-3	TGCGCCAGCAGCCAAGATCTGACTAGCGGGGGAATATCCTACGAGCAGTACTTC	CASSQDLTSGGISYEQYF
NA	TRBJ1-1	TRBD1	TRBV27	TGTGCCAGCAGTCCTGGGACAGTTAACACTGAAGCTTTCTTT	CASSPGTVNTEAFF
NA	TRBJ1-2	NA	TRBV11-2	TGTGCCAGCAGCTTGGGGACATCGGGTCTTAACTATGGCTACACCTTC	CASSLGTSGLNYGYTF
NA	TRBJ1-1	NA	TRBV7-9	TGTGCCAGCAGCTCCCAGGGGCCCAGGTCTTTCTTT	CASSSQGPRSFF
NA	TRBJ2-1	TRBD2	TRBV6-5	TGTGCCAGTTCTCGAGCGGGGGGGTACAATGAGCAGTTCTTC	CASSRAGGYNEQFF
NA	TRBJ1-6	TRBD1	TRBV19	TGTGCCAGTAGTATAAGGACAGGGTTCCATAATTCACCCCTCCACTTT	CASSIRTGFHNSPLHF
once	TRBJ1-2	TRBD1	TRBV19	TGTGCCAGTAGTCAGTTACCGGGACAGGCAAATTATGGCTACACCTTC	CASSQLPGQANYGYTF
NA	TRBJ2-5	NA	TRBV28	TGTGCCAGCAGTCCCCCGGCGGTCGAGACCCAGTACTTC	CASSPPAVETQYF
NA	TRBJ1-1	NA	TRBV20-1	TGCAGTGCTAGAGATCGTACTGAAGCTTTCTTT	CSARDRTEAFF